These T cell receptor beta chains were read from a single sample in a study of blood T cell repertoires in COVID-19. The method was immunoSEQ multiplex PCR; TCRdb's version includes in-frame clones alone and lacks a portion of them. The sample lists about 59,000 clones; over 70% were seen once. Sequences were obtained from peripheral blood. Receptor source: a woman in her 70s with acute or convalescent COVID-19. The CDR3 runs from the conserved cysteine through the conserved F or W. D genes are given only for firm matches. Part of the rows lack a size; the others show once, few, many or a class for expanded clones.

d_gene	v_gene	j_gene	abundance	CDR3nt	CDR3aa
-	TRBV4-2	TRBJ1-2	-	TGTGCCAGCAGCCAAACAGGGAGCTATGGCTACACCTTC	CASSQTGSYGYTF
TRBD2	TRBV28	TRBJ2-7	-	TGTGCCAGCAGCTCCCCGGGACTAGCGTCCTACGAGCAGTACTTC	CASSSPGLASYEQYF
TRBD2	TRBV6-2/TRBV6-3	TRBJ2-7	-	TGTGCCAGCAGTTCGTTCGGCGCGGGGGGGCGCGACGACGAGCAGTACTTC	CASSSFGAGGRDDEQYF
-	TRBV12-3/TRBV12-4	TRBJ1-2	-	TGTGCCAGCAGCCCTACAGTTTTCTATGGCTACACCTTC	CASSPTVFYGYTF
-	TRBV27	TRBJ2-3	-	TGTGCCAGCAGCCTGCTTGGGGGGGGGCCAGATACGCAGTATTTT	CASSLLGGGPDTQYF
-	TRBV11-3	TRBJ1-6	once	TGTGCCAGCAGCTTAGATGTCGGTAATTCACCCCTCCACTTT	CASSLDVGNSPLHF
-	TRBV19	TRBJ1-5	-	TGTGCCAGTAGTATGAATGGGGGGGGCCAGCCCCAGCATTTT	CASSMNGGGQPQHF
-	TRBV29-1	TRBJ2-6	-	TGCAGCGTTGAGGGCTTAGCGGGGGCCAACGTCCTGACTTTC	CSVEGLAGANVLTF
-	TRBV3-1/TRBV3-2	TRBJ1-2	-	TGTGCCAGCAGCCATTACCAAGATGTAGAGGTCTATGGCTACACCTTC	CASSHYQDVEVYGYTF
TRBD1	TRBV30	TRBJ1-2	-	TGTGCCGGATCGCGACAGGGGGACGGCTACACCTTC	CAGSRQGDGYTF
-	TRBV27	TRBJ1-2	-	TGTGCCAGCAGTTTATCGGGGACACAGGGCTACACCTTC	CASSLSGTQGYTF
TRBD1	TRBV7-9	TRBJ1-1	few	TGTGCCAGCAGCCCCCGTGGGGGGCAGGGGGTCAGTGAAGCTTTCTTT	CASSPRGGQGVSEAFF
-	TRBV30	TRBJ2-7	-	TGTGCCTGGAGTCCAGGGGCCCCCCCAGACCAGCAGTACTTC	CAWSPGAPPDQQYF
-	TRBV27	TRBJ1-1	-	TGTGCCAGCAGTCTCCACCCACAGGGATCTGAAGCTTTCTTT	CASSLHPQGSEAFF
-	TRBV5-1	TRBJ1-2	-	TGCGCCAGCAGCTCGCCGGAGGCCGAAGTCGTCTATGGCTACACCTTC	CASSSPEAEVVYGYTF
TRBD1	TRBV10-3	TRBJ1-2	once	TGTGCCATCAGTGAGTCGGGCAGGGGGCACGGTGGCTACACCTTC	CAISESGRGHGGYTF
-	TRBV6-5	TRBJ2-2	-	TGTGCCAGCAGTTCGGAATACAGGACCGGGGAGCTGTTTTTT	CASSSEYRTGELFF
TRBD1	TRBV20-1	TRBJ1-1	-	TGCAGTGCTAGTGGGAGACAGGGGGTCACTGAAGCTTTCTTT	CSASGRQGVTEAFF
-	TRBV19	TRBJ1-1	-	TGTGCCAGTAACCACAACGACAGGCCGAACACTGAAGCTTTCTTT	CASNHNDRPNTEAFF
-	TRBV3-1/TRBV3-2	TRBJ1-1	-	TGTGCCAGCAGTTTCACTGGGGGGAAGGCTGAAGCTTTCTTT	CASSFTGGKAEAFF
TRBD1	TRBV10-3	TRBJ1-5	-	TGTGCCATCGGGCCAGGGGGCGTTCGGAGCAATCAGCCCCAGCATTTT	CAIGPGGVRSNQPQHF
TRBD1	TRBV19	TRBJ1-2	-	TGTGCCAGTAGTGTAACCGGGACAGGCTATGGCTACACCTTC	CASSVTGTGYGYTF
-	TRBV6-5	TRBJ1-4	-	TGTGCCAGCAGGCCAGGCTCCCAGGGTGAAAAACTGTTTTTT	CASRPGSQGEKLFF
TRBD1	TRBV27	TRBJ2-1	-	TGTGCCAGCAGTTTATCGGGGACAGGGGCAAGTGAGCAGTTCTTC	CASSLSGTGASEQFF
TRBD1	TRBV5-6	TRBJ1-2	-	TGTGCCAGCAGCCCGGGACAGGGAATTGTTAACTATGGCTACACCTTC	CASSPGQGIVNYGYTF
-	TRBV5-4	TRBJ1-3	-	TGTGCCAGCAGCGCCTCGGGGAAAGGAAACACCATATATTTT	CASSASGKGNTIYF
-	TRBV10-2	TRBJ1-4	once	TGCGCCAGCAGTGACAGTAGACAGATCTTTGAAAAACTGTTTTTT	CASSDSRQIFEKLFF
TRBD1	TRBV28	TRBJ1-5	-	TGTGCCAGCAGCCCCACACAGGGGAATCAGCCCCAGCATTTT	CASSPTQGNQPQHF
-	TRBV21-1	TRBJ1-2	-	TGTGCCAGCAGCAAATTCTGGGGGGGCCGAAACTATGGCTACACCTTC	CASSKFWGGRNYGYTF
TRBD1	TRBV5-4	TRBJ2-3	-	TGTGCCAGCAGTAAGGACAGGGAAAGAGATACGCAGTATTTT	CASSKDRERDTQYF
TRBD1	TRBV6-2/TRBV6-3	TRBJ1-4	-	TGTGCCAGCAGTATCCGGGACAGAAGTAATGAAAAACTGTTTTTT	CASSIRDRSNEKLFF
-	TRBV2	TRBJ2-1	-	TGTGCCAGCCGTAGAGACAGCCTGGGCTACAATGAGCAGTTCTTC	CASRRDSLGYNEQFF
-	TRBV6-2/TRBV6-3	TRBJ1-1	-	TGTGCCAGCAGTCACAGTATCCCCAACACTGAAGCTTTCTTT	CASSHSIPNTEAFF
TRBD1	TRBV7-9	TRBJ1-4	-	TGTGCCAGCAGTAACCTACTCCCCGGGACAGAAGTGTTTTTT	CASSNLLPGTEVFF